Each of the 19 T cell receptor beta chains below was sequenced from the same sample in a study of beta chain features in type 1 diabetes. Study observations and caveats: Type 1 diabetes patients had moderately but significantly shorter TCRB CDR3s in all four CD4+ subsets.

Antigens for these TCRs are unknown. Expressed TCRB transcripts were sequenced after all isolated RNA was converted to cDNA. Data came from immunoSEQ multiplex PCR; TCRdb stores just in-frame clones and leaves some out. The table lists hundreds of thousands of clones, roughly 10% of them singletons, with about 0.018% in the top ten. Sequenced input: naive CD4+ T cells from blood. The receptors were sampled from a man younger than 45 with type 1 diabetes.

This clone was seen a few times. CDR3 DNA sequence: TGCAGCGTTGTAGGGGACTCCTACGAGCAGTACTTC. This codes for CSVVGDSYEQYF. This chain uses TRBV29-1 with TRBJ2-7, with D perhaps matching TRBD1 (5 bases). CDR1 and CDR2 from the germline V gene are SQVTM and ANQGSEA. Between the trimmed V and J ends, which lost 4 bases and 0 bases, there was a span of 7 bases. This CDR3 comprises 12 residues.

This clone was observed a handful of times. CDR3 sequence: CASSVGDRDNQPQHF. DNA for the CDR3: TGTGCCAGCAGCGTAGGAGACAGGGATAATCAGCCCCAGCATTTT. The gene calls are TRBV9 and TRBJ1-5; 7 positions match TRBD1. Germline V lookup: CDR1 SGDLS, CDR2 YYNGEE. This CDR3 is built from 15 residues. V dropped 0 bases and J dropped 4; count of bases not matched to a gene: 4.

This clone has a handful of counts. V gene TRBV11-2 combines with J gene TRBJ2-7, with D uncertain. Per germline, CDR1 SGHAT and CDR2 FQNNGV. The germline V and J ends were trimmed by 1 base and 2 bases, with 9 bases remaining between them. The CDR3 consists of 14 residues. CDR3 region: CASSLAYITYEQYF. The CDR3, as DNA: TGTGCCAGCAGCTTAGCCTATATAACCTACGAGCAGTACTTC.

CDR3 in DNA: TGTGCCAGCAGCTTGGGTACTAGCCAAGAGACCCAGTACTTC. It specifies CASSLGTSQETQYF. The chain has TRBV5-4 and TRBJ2-5; tentative D call: TRBD2 (5 bases). The V end lost 0 bases, the J end lost 1 base, and 7 bases lay between the germline ends. This CDR3 region has 14 residues. From germline, CDR1 is SGHNT and CDR2 YYREEE (reference sequence).

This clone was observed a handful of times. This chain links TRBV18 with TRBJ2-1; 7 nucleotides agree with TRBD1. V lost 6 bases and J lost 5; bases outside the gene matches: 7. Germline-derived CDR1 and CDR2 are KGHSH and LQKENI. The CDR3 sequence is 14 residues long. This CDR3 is CASSPGQWNNEQFF. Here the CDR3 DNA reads TGTGCCAGCTCGCCGGGACAGTGGAACAATGAGCAGTTCTTC.

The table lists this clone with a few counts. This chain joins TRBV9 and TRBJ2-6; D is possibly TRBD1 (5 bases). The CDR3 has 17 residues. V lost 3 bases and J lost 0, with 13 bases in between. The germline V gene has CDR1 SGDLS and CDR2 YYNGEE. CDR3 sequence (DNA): TGTGCCAGCAGCGGTACCAGGGTACACTCTGGGGCCAACGTCCTGACTTTC. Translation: CASSGTRVHSGANVLTF.

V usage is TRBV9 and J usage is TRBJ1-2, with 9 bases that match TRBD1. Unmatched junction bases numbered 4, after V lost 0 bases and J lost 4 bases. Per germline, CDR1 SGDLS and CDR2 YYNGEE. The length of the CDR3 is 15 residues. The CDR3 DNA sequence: TGTGCCAGCAGCGTAGACACAGGGGGCGGCTATGGCTACACCTTC. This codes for CASSVDTGGGYGYTF.

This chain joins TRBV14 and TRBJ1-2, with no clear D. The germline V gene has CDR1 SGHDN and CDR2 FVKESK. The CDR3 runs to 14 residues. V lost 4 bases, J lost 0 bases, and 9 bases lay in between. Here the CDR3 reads CASSPGGANYGYTF. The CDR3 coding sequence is TGTGCCAGCAGCCCCGGCGGGGCTAACTATGGCTACACCTTC.

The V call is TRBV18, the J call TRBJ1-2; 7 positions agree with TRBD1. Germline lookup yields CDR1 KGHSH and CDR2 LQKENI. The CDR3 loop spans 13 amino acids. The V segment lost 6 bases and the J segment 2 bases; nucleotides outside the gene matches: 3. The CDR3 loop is CASSRGQNYGYTF. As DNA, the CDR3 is TGTGCCAGCTCGCGGGGACAGAACTATGGCTACACCTTC.

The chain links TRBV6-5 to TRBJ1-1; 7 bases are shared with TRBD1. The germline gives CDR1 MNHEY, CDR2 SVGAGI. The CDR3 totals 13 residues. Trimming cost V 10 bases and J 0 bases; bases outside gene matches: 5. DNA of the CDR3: TGTGCCACCAGGGGACAGCTGAACACTGAAGCTTTCTTT. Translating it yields CATRGQLNTEAFF.

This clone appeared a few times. CDR3 sequence: CASSYQTSGEQFF. The CDR3 DNA is TGTGCCAGCAGCTACCAGACTAGCGGGGAGCAGTTCTTC. The chain carries TRBV7-3 and TRBJ2-1, with 10 bases lining up with TRBD2. This CDR3 is 13 amino acids long. V lost 4 bases and J lost 10; bases outside the gene matches: 4. The germline V gene encodes CDR1 SGHTA and CDR2 FQGTGA. Combining the CDR3 with reference TRBV7-3 and TRBJ2-1 gives the whole variable domain GAGVSQTPSNKVTEKGKYVELRCDPISGHTALYWYRQSLGQGPEFLIYFQGTGAADDSGLPNDRFFAVRPEGSVSTLKIQRTERGDSAVYLCASSYQTSGEQFFGPGTRLTVL.

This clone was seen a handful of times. CDR3 amino acids: CASSLSAGGQPQHF. The CDR3 nucleotides read TGTGCCAGCAGCTTAAGTGCCGGTGGTCAGCCCCAGCATTTT. The chain links TRBV7-2 to TRBJ1-5; no reliable D call. The germline V and J ends were trimmed by 2 bases and 6 bases, with 11 bases remaining between them. CDR1 is SGHTA, CDR2 FQGNSA, per germline. The CDR3 is 14 amino acids.

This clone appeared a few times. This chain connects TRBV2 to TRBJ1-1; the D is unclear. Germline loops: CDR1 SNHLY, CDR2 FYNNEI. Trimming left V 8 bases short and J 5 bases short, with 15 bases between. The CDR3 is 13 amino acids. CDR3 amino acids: CASRLEHGTEAFF. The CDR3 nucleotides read TGTGCCAGCCGCCTGGAGCATGGGACTGAAGCTTTCTTT.

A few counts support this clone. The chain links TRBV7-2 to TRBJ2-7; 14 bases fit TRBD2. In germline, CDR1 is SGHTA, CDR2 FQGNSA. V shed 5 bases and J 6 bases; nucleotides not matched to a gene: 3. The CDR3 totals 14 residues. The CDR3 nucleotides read TGTGCCAGCAGCGCCGGACTAGCGGGGGGCGAGCAGTACTTC. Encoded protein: CASSAGLAGGEQYF.

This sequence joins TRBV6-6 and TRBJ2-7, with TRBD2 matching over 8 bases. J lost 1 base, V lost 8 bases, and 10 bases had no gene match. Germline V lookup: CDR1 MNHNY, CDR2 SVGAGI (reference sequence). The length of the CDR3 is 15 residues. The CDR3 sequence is CASSKERGGSYEQYF. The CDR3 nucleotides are TGTGCCAGCTCAAAGGAACGGGGGGGTTCCTACGAGCAGTACTTC.

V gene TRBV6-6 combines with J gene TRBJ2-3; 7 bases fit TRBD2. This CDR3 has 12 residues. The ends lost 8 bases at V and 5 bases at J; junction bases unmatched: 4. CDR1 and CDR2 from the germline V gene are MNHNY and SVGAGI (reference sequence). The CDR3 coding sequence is TGTGCCAGCGGGCGGGGGTTAGATACGCAGTATTTT. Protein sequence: CASGRGLDTQYF.

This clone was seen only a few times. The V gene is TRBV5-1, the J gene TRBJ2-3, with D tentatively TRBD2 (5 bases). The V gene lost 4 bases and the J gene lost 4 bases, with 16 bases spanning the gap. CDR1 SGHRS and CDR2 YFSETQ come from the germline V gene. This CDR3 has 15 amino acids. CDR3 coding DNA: TGCGCCAGCAGCCCGGCAGGAGGTTTTTCAGATACGCAGTATTTT. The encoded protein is CASSPAGGFSDTQYF.

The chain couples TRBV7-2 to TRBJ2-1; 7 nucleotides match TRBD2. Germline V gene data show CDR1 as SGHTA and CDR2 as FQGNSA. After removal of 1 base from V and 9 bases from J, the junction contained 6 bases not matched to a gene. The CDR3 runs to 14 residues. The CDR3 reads CASSLVSSGTEQFF. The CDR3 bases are TGTGCCAGCAGCTTAGTATCGAGCGGGACTGAGCAGTTCTTC.

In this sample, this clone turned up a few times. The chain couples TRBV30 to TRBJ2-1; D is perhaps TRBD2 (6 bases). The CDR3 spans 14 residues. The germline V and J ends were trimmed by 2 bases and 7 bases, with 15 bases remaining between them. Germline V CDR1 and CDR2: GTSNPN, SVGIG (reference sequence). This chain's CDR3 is CAWSITGRRNEQFF. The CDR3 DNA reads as TGTGCCTGGAGTATTACGGGGAGGAGGAATGAGCAGTTCTTC.